This T cell receptor beta chain came from a study of blood T cell repertoires in COVID-19. Study context: Sources were T cells, B-cell-depleted T cells, or PBMCs; the material itself was cDNA or gDNA.

Either two negative PCRs, clearance, or symptom resolution qualified Cohort 3 donors as recovered. The CDR3 runs to 13 residues. The germline V gene has CDR1 SGHAT and CDR2 FQNNGV. The V gene end was trimmed by 5 bases and the J gene end by 5 bases; junction bases not matched to a gene: 3. Clones were read by immunoSEQ multiplex PCR, and TCRdb kept only the in-frame ones, dropping some. Among around 190,000 clones listed, approximately 84% were seen once. The rearrangement joins TRBV11-2 to TRBJ2-1; 7 bases line up with TRBD2. The clonotype comes from a woman aged 30 to 39 who had recovered from COVID-19. Sample: PBMCs or T cells enriched from blood (not recorded which). The CDR3: CASSPSGDNEQFF. CDR3 in DNA: TGTGCCAGCAGCCCGAGCGGGGACAATGAGCAGTTCTTC.